This T cell receptor (beta chain) came from a study of blood T cells in healthy people across ages (dated by TCRdb to 2014 to 2015). Broadly, across the study: In model experiments, roughly one uniquely barcoded TCR beta cDNA molecule per two T cells was captured by template switching. Using deep sequencing normalized with unique cDNA molecular identifiers, the study measured how TCR beta repertoire diversity changes with age. Donors were grouped into four age groups: young (average roughly 17 years), middle-aged (about 38), aged (62) and long-lived (82). For two donors (one aged 18 to 29 and one aged 80 or older), the study analyzed two additional independent replicas of 1 million unique cDNA reads from the same blood draw. Broader findings and caveats from the paper: Observed TCR beta diversity correlated strongly with the percentage of naive T cells measured by flow cytometry. Estimates of total diversity based on one million sequenced T cells were considered lower bounds and underestimates. Compared with the aged group, the long-lived group had more naive CD4+ T cells, fewer expanded clones and increased TCR diversity, suggesting age selection. Because donor CMV infection status was unknown, age-related changes in expanded clonotypes were potentially confounded. Because profiling used bulk unsorted PBMCs, naive and antigen-experienced compartments could not be compared conclusively. As age increased, observed TCR beta diversity per million T cells dropped in a roughly linear way, and a significant reduction was already evident by age 40.

The donors were some 36 Caucasian individuals from Russia, aged roughly 6 to 90 years, who were systemically healthy. Approximately 9.3 milliliters of peripheral blood were collected from each donor into EDTA-treated Vacutainer tubes. PBMCs were isolated by Ficoll-Paque density-gradient centrifugation, with at least 7 million obtained per sample. Total RNA was extracted from PBMCs with Trizol reagent, with at least 5.5 micrograms obtained per sample. The percentages of naive CD45RAhigh/CD27high T cells were determined by flow cytometry on a PBMC aliquot from every donor. The library came from 5' RACE. Sequenced on an Illumina HiSeq 2500. A second PCR of roughly 7 to 11 cycles was performed with a sample-barcoded 5' primer and a J-beta primer mix. A unique molecular identifier was introduced onto each TCR beta cDNA molecule by a template-switch 5' adaptor carrying 12 random nucleotides. At least 3 million CDR3-containing paired-end reads were obtained from each sample. All of the RNA was converted into first-strand cDNA using the Mint cDNA synthesis kit, with a TRBC-specific oligonucleotide serving as the primer. After uracil-DNA glycosylase treatment, a first 18-cycle PCR used universal primers M1SS and BC2_uni_R on all cDNA. Concerning the study's data processing: For normalization, 1 million high-quality reads, each with a distinct molecular identifier, were randomly selected from each sample. Reads with shared molecular identifiers were discarded instead of being binned into consensus sequences. MiTCR, run with a Q25 quality threshold and the strictest error-elimination algorithm, handled CDR3 identification, clonotype clustering and error correction. Lower-bound total TCR beta diversity was estimated with a nonparametric unseen species model using Euler transformation. The raw public data were reprocessed by TCRdb itself: fastp quality trimming at Q25, MiXCR clonotype calling, in-frame beta chains only. Rows matching on CDR3 protein sequence are summarized as one entry with the most common DNA and genes. The authors' filters were not applied to this entry. This sample holds about 800,000 distinct CDR3 sequences; roughly 25% were observed only once. The ten largest make up approximately 4% of the sample.

The germline V gene (reference sequence) specifies LNHNV as CDR1 and YYDKDF as CDR2. V is pared back by 4 bases and J by 15 bases, with 15 bases lying between the germline termini. The CDR3 contains 12 residues, cysteine and phenylalanine counted. Just CDR3 DNA is preserved here, 36 bases in frame from base 1. Comment on this clonotype: Its antigen is not yet known. No quality values exist for individual bases; no much larger clone is one base distant.

The same sample was also used in a study of T cells of mothers and their children. The second study reports: Nine systemically healthy Caucasian individuals served as donors, namely three mothers together with their six children. cDNA synthesis used all of the extracted RNA, with approximately 1.4 ug of RNA in each 15 ul reaction. Sample barcodes and 2-4 random nucleotides were added via the M1S primer in the second PCR. Each mother yielded over 8.5 million TCR beta CDR3 reads and each child 2.5 million to 3.5 million reads. TCR recombination output is similarly shaped by thymic selection in related and unrelated pairs, with a minor effect exerted by inherited differences. Normalized repertoire overlap was always slightly but never significantly higher in related than unrelated mother-child pairs. With a sensitivity of about 100 clones per million clonotypes, no persistent microchimeric T cell clones were detected. The study used deep NGS to compare TCR beta repertoires of mothers and children, seeking features distinguishing related mother-child pairs from unrelated individuals. The mean age was roughly 36 +/- 4 years for the mothers and about 12 +/- 4 years for the children. After adapter ligation with NEBNext reagents, the libraries were sequenced on Illumina HiSeq 2000 with 100+100 nt paired-end reads. To avoid cross-contamination, the mother libraries and the child libraries were prepared a month apart and sequenced in separate runs. For each donor, somewhere between roughly 500,000 and 2,100,000 distinct TCR beta clonotypes were identified. Naive TCR beta clonotypes were estimated from low-frequency clonotypes matched to each donor's FACS-determined naive share, without sorting.

In this chain, TRBV15 is recombined with TRBJ1-4; TRBD1 could be the D gene, as 5 bases match. Sequences were obtained from blood. The clonotype was recovered from a boy aged 5-17 years in good health. Here the CDR3 is given as CATSTQTAALFF. The nucleotide sequence is TGTGCCACCAGCACCCAGACAGCCGCCTTGTTTTTT.